Following are 2 T cell receptor beta chains from one sample sequenced in a study of T-cell memory formation after mild COVID-19 (TCRdb year 2021). Receptor amplification or capture employed 5' RACE. Sequenced on an Illumina NovaSeq 6000. TCRdb reprocessing: public reads trimmed at Q25 with fastp, clones called with MiXCR, in-frame beta chains kept. Each CDR3 protein appears once, grouped with its most common genes and DNA. The table for this sample lists hundreds of thousands of distinct CDR3 sequences; roughly 15% of them were counted only once. Over 20% of the sample is held by the ten biggest clonotypes. The sequencing input was PBMCs or a T cell subset sorted from them (not recorded which). The receptors shown here come from a man between 18 and 35 years old who had mild COVID-19 (a few samples of this study predate the infection). The sample titles of this study are shuffled in the database, so cell type and time point are left out; the donor was told from shared clones.

The chain carries TRBV6-2 or TRBV6-3 and TRBJ2-3; 9 bases line up with TRBD1. The CDR3 loop spans 16 amino acids. Germline V lookup: CDR1 MNHEY, CDR2 SVGEGT. V shed 8 bases, J shed 2 bases, and the junction held 11 bases outside the gene matches. The CDR3 here is CASEFYRGQATDTQYF. In DNA, the CDR3 is TGTGCCAGCGAATTCTACAGGGGGCAGGCCACAGATACGCAGTATTTT.

There are a few counts of this clonotype. The chain couples TRBV12-3 or TRBV12-4 to TRBJ1-1; TRBD1 matches at 7 bases. Trimming at V came to 6 bases and at J to 7 bases, leaving 11 bases not matched to a gene. The CDR3 spans 14 residues. Here the CDR3 DNA reads TGTGCCAGCAGACCGAGGGGGCCCGTTAGTGAAGCTTTCTTT. It yields the protein CASRPRGPVSEAFF.